This T cell receptor beta chain comes out of a study of OX40 agonist ivuxolimab in advanced cancers. Study overall: It was ivuxolimab, an agonistic anti-OX40 (CD134) antibody, that patients were treated with. Of mixed ages from roughly 23 to 80 and averaging approximately 60 years, the group was roughly 83% male.

Remarks on this clone: The antigen is not known.

Study-wide points: Also present in some nonresponders was a low level of normalized T-cell clonal expansion.

V lost 0 bases to trimming and J lost 5 bases, with 8 bases between them. Germline CDR1 is SGHRS and CDR2 is YFSETQ. This CDR3 is built from 13 residues. The repertoire was sequenced with immunoSEQ multiplex PCR; TCRdb's copy has only in-frame clones and lacks some. The sample has about 120,000 clones; approximately 89% are singletons. The gene calls are TRBV5-1 and TRBJ1-2; D ambiguous. This receptor was taken from an adult with an advanced solid tumor such as melanoma, head and neck, liver or kidney cancer. Sequencing used CD4+ or CD8+ T cells sorted from blood, obtained in a trial of the OX40 agonist ivuxolimab. The CDR3 here is CASSLDPGYGYTF. The DNA of the CDR3 is TGCGCCAGCAGCTTGGATCCGGGATATGGCTACACCTTC.